This paragraph covers one T cell receptor beta chain sequence. The entry originates in a study of blood T cell repertoires in COVID-19. Produced via immunoSEQ multiplex PCR; TCRdb's table is partial and in-frame only. The sample carries over 45,000 clones, over 80% recorded once. Sequencing was done on a sample of peripheral blood. This receptor was taken from a man between 35 and 55 years old with COVID-19, enrolled during active disease.

The CDR3 DNA reads as TGTGCCAGCAGCCTGGCGGCAGATACGCAGTATTTT. Its translation: CASSLAADTQYF. V is TRBV7-2 and J is TRBJ2-3; D not certain. The CDR3 runs to 12 residues. V lost 5 bases, J lost 4 bases, and 7 bases lay in between. Looked up from germline, CDR1 is SGHTA and CDR2 is FQGNSA.